Listed here are 16 T cell receptor beta chains from one sample, sequenced in a study of T cell repertoires in cytomegalovirus infection. Using its own MiXCR run on the reads, TCRdb lists one record per CDR3 protein. Of about 460,000 distinct CDR3 sequences in the sample, over 9% are singletons; the top ten hold 10% to 13%. Specimen: PBMCs. These receptors all stem from a human donor in good health (CMV status not recorded). Some clones in this sample may be carry-over from other donors' samples.

The rearrangement joins TRBV20-1 to TRBJ2-1; a possible D gene is TRBD2 (6 bases). The germline gives CDR1 DFQATT, CDR2 SNEGSKA (reference sequence). Trimming took off 0 bases at V and 2 bases at J, with 11 bases between the two ends. The CDR3 loop spans 15 amino acids. The CDR3 nucleotides read TGCAGTGCTAGAGATTGGAGGGGTGCCTACAATGAGCAGTTCTTC. This sequence encodes CSARDWRGAYNEQFF.

The CDR3 reads CASSPLKRAGGYF. The CDR3 nucleotides read TGTGCCAGCAGCCCTTTGAAGCGGGCGGGGGGGTATTTT. This chain uses TRBV12-3 or TRBV12-4 with TRBJ2-3, with 8 bases fitting TRBD2. After removal of 6 bases from V and 14 bases from J, the junction contained 13 bases not matched to a gene. The CDR3 is 13 amino acids.

This clonotype was recorded many times. V usage is TRBV2 and J usage is TRBJ2-3; 8 positions match TRBD1. The CDR3 loop spans 15 amino acids. V gave up 5 bases and J gave up 0 bases; unmatched junction bases: 4. Germline assignment: CDR1 SNHLY and CDR2 FYNNEI. The CDR3 spells CASSSTGASTDTQYF. The CDR3 region has the DNA TGTGCCAGCAGTTCGACAGGGGCTAGCACAGATACGCAGTATTTT. The full variable domain, with the rest looked up from reference TRBV2 and TRBJ2-3, is EPEVTQTPSHQVTQMGQEVILRCVPISNHLYFYWYRQILGQKVEFLVSFYNNEISEKSEIFDDQFSVERPDGSNFTLKIRSTKLEDSAMYFCASSSTGASTDTQYFGPGTRLTVL.

This clonotype was seen ten or more times. CDR3: CASRPPWTEAFF. In nucleotides, the CDR3 is TGTGCCAGCAGACCCCCTTGGACTGAAGCTTTCTTT. The V call is TRBV2, the J call TRBJ1-1; D call uncertain. Germline-derived CDR1 and CDR2 are SNHLY and FYNNEI. The CDR3 has 12 residues. V was cut by 6 bases and J by 5 bases, with 10 bases left in between. Filled out from reference TRBV2 and TRBJ1-1, the complete variable domain reads EPEVTQTPSHQVTQMGQEVILRCVPISNHLYFYWYRQILGQKVEFLVSFYNNEISEKSEIFDDQFSVERPDGSNFTLKIRSTKLEDSAMYFCASRPPWTEAFFGQGTRLTVV.

The table lists this clonotype with many counts. The chain uses TRBV7-9 and TRBJ2-5; a possible D gene is TRBD2 (6 bases). Germline CDR1 reads SEHNR; CDR2 reads FQNEAQ (reference sequence). Trimming took 1 base from V and 5 from J, leaving 11 bases between them. CDR3 length equals 14 residues. In DNA, the CDR3 is TGTGCCAGCAGCTTAGTGCTCGGAGGGGAGACCCAGTACTTC. Its translation: CASSLVLGGETQYF.

In its sample, this clonotype was seen many times. V is TRBV28 and J is TRBJ2-7; 9 nucleotides match TRBD1. The V segment lost 4 bases and the J segment 6 bases; nucleotides outside the gene matches: 7. From germline, CDR1 is MDHEN and CDR2 SYDVKM. This CDR3 region has 14 residues. The CDR3 DNA sequence: TGTGCCAGCAGTTCTCCGGGACAGGGAACCGAGCAGTACTTC. Translation: CASSSPGQGTEQYF.

There are a few counts of this clonotype. V usage is TRBV6-5 and J usage is TRBJ2-2; D is unclear. CDR3 size: 15 residues. Germline V CDR1 and CDR2: MNHEY, SVGAGI. The V end was cut by 2 bases, the J end by 2 bases, with 9 bases between. The CDR3 nucleotides are TGTGCCAGCAGTTACGGAACCGTTAACACCGGGGAGCTGTTTTTT. It is translated as CASSYGTVNTGELFF.

This chain connects TRBV6-6 to TRBJ1-6, with TRBD1 matching 11 bases. Unmatched junction bases numbered 11, after V lost 2 bases and J lost 11 bases. Germline V lookup: CDR1 MNHNY, CDR2 SVGAGI (reference sequence). The CDR3 extends over 17 amino acids. The CDR3 region is CASSYEGDRGSQTPLHF. The CDR3 region has the DNA TGTGCCAGCAGTTACGAGGGGGACAGGGGGAGTCAGACACCCCTCCACTTT.

In this sample, this clonotype turned up many times. The chain is built from TRBV5-1 and TRBJ1-1; no definite D call. The CDR3 contains 15 residues. Germline CDR1 and CDR2: SGHRS and YFSETQ. V was clipped by 6 bases and J by 0 bases, with 15 bases between them. CDR3 DNA sequence: TGCGCCAGCACTCCTCCCAGCGGGTTGAACACTGAAGCTTTCTTT. This codes for CASTPPSGLNTEAFF.

This clonotype was counted at least ten times. V usage is TRBV10-3 and J usage is TRBJ2-7, with a weak D call TRBD1 (9 bases). Germline CDR1 and CDR2: ENHRY and SYGVKD. This CDR3 is built from 18 residues. Trimming stripped 8 bases from V and 4 bases from J, with 30 bases between. CDR3 amino acids: CAILRGQGRSSGSYEQYF. Written as DNA, the CDR3 is TGTGCCATCCTCCGGGGACAGGGAAGGTCCAGCGGGAGTTACGAGCAGTACTTC.

The CDR3 loop is CAIRTSSGEQFF. CDR3 bases: TGTGCCATCCGGACTAGCTCTGGTGAGCAGTTCTTC. V and J are TRBV10-3 and TRBJ2-1; 8 nucleotides match TRBD2. CDR1 and CDR2 (germline): ENHRY, SYGVKD. The CDR3 runs 12 residues. Trimming removed 8 bases from V and 9 bases from J; junction bases left unmatched: 6.

This clonotype was observed many times. CDR3 residues: CASSVERDIQYF. The DNA of the CDR3 is TGCGCCAGCAGCGTTGAAAGAGACATTCAGTACTTC. This chain links TRBV5-1 with TRBJ2-4, with D uncertain. Deletions cut 4 bases from V and 8 bases from J, with 10 bases between. The CDR3 extends over 12 amino acids. Germline CDR1 and CDR2: SGHRS and YFSETQ.

This clonotype was counted a few times. V and J are TRBV10-3 and TRBJ2-2; D is uncertain. V was trimmed by 0 bases and J by 5 bases, leaving 13 bases between them. Germline CDR1 ENHRY, CDR2 SYGVKD. The CDR3 runs to 16 residues. The CDR3 here is CAISESGPHPTGELFF. DNA of the CDR3: TGTGCCATCAGTGAGTCCGGTCCTCACCCTACCGGGGAGCTGTTTTTT.

This clonotype was seen ten or more times. The chain is built from TRBV20-1 and TRBJ2-3; 7 bases are a match to TRBD2. This CDR3 has 16 residues. V gave up 3 bases and J gave up 4 bases; unmatched junction bases: 13. Germline assignment: CDR1 DFQATT and CDR2 SNEGSKA (reference sequence). The CDR3 region has the DNA TGCAGTGCTAGCCCCTTCCGGGGGGAGGGCGCAGATACGCAGTATTTT. Its protein product is CSASPFRGEGADTQYF.

The gene calls are TRBV3-1 and TRBJ2-5; the D gene is possibly TRBD2 (6 bases). The CDR3 has 16 amino acids. With 5 bases removed from V and 4 bases from J, the gap between germline ends came to 20 bases. Germline lookup yields CDR1 LGHDT and CDR2 YNNKEL (reference sequence). CDR3 sequence reads: CASSGRTGGSPETQYF. The CDR3 DNA reads TGTGCCAGCAGCGGAAGGACCGGGGGTTCCCCAGAGACCCAGTACTTC.

There are a few counts of this clonotype. This chain connects TRBV4-1 to TRBJ1-3, with a possible D match to TRBD1 (5 bases). This CDR3 has 15 residues. CDR1 MGHRA and CDR2 YSYEKL come from the germline V gene. The V end lost 4 bases, the J end lost 2 bases, and 12 bases lay between the germline ends. CDR3 DNA: TGCGCCAGCAGCCTTCTAGGGGTCGCTGGAAACACCATATATTTT. It is translated as CASSLLGVAGNTIYF.